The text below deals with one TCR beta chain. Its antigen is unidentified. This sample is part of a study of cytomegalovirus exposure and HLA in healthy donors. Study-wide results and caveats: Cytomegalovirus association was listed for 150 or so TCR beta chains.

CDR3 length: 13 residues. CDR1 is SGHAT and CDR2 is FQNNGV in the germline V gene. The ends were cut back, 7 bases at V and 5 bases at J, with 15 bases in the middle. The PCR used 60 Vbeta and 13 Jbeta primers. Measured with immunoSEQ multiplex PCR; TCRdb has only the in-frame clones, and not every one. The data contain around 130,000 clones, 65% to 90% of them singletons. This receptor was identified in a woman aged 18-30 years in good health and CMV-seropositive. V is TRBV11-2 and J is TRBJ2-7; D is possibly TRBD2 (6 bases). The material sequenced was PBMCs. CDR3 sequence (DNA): TGTGCCAGCACCGAGATACTAGCCCACGAGCAGTACTTC. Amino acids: CASTEILAHEQYF.